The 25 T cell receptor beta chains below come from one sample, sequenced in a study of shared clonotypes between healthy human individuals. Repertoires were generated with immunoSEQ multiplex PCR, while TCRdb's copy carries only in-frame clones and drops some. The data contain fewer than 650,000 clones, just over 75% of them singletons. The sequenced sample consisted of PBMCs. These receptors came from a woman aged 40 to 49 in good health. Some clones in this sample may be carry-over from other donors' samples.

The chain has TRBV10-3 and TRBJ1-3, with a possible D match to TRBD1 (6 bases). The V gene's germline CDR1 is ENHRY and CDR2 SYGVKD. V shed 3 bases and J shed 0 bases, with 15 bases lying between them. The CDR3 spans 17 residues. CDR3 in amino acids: CAISDFRGGDSGNTIYF. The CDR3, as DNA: TGTGCCATCAGTGACTTCAGGGGCGGAGACTCTGGAAACACCATATATTTT.

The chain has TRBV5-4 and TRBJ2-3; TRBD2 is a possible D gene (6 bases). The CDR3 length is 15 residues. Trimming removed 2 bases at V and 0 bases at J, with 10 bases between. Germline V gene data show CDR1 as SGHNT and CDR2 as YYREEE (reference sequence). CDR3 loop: CASSFSGASTDTQYF. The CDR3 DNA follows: TGTGCCAGCAGCTTTAGCGGAGCTAGCACAGATACGCAGTATTTT.

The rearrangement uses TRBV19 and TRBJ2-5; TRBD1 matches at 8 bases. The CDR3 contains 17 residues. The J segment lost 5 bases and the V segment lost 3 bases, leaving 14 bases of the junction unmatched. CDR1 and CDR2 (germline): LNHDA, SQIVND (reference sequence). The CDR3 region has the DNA TGTGCCAGTAGTATTTCGATTTCCAGGACAGGGCGGGAGACCCAGTACTTC. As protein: CASSISISRTGRETQYF.

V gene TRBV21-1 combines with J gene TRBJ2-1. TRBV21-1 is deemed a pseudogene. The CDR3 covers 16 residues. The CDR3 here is CASSKGYGGGYNEQFF. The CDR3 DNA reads TGTGCCAGCAGCAAAGGGTACGGGGGCGGCTACAATGAGCAGTTCTTC.

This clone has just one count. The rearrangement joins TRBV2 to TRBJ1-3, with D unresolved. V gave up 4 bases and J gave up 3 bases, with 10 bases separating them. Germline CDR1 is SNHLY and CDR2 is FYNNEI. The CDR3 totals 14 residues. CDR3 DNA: TGTGCCAGCAGTGGTTTGAGGGTTGGAAACACCATATATTTT. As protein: CASSGLRVGNTIYF.

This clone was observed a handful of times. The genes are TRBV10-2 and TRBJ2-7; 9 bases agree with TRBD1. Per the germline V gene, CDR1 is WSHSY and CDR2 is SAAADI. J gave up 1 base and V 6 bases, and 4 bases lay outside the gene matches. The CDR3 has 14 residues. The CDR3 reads CASRRGTGSYEQYF. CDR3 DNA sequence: TGCGCCAGCAGGAGGGGGACAGGGTCCTACGAGCAGTACTTC.

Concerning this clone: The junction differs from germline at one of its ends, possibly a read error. This CDR3 reads CASSLARDGELFF. As DNA, the CDR3 is TGTGCTAGCAGCTTAGCGAGGGATGGGGAGCTGTTTTTT. The rearrangement joins TRBV7-7 to TRBJ2-2, with D tentatively TRBD2 (5 bases). The CDR3 loop spans 13 amino acids. CDR1 and CDR2 from the germline V gene are SSHAT and FNYEAQ (reference sequence).

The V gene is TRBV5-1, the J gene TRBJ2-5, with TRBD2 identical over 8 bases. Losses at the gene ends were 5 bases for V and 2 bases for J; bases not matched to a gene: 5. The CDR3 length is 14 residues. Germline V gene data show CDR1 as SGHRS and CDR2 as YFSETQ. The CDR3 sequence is CASRPGGPQETQYF. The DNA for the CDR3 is TGCGCCAGCAGACCGGGGGGGCCGCAAGAGACCCAGTACTTC.

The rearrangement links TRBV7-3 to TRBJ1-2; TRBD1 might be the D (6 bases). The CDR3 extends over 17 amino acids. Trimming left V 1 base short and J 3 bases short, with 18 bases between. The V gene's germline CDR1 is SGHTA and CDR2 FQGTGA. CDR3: CASSLSTGGGTDYGYTF. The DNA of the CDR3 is TGTGCCAGCAGCTTAAGTACCGGAGGGGGGACCGACTATGGCTACACCTTC.

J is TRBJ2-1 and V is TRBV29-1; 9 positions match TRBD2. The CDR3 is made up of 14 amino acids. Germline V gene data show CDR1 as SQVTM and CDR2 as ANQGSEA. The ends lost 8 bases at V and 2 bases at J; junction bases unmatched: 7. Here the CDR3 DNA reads TGCAGCACCAAAGCGGGAGGTACCTACAATGAGCAGTTCTTC. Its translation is CSTKAGGTYNEQFF.

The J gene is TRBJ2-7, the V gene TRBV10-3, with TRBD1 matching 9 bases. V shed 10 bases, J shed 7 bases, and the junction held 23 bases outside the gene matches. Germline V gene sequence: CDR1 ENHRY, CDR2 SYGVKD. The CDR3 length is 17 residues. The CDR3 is CATRPPYRGQGFREQYF. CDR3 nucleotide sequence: TGTGCCACTCGTCCCCCCTACCGGGGACAGGGTTTTCGGGAGCAGTACTTC.

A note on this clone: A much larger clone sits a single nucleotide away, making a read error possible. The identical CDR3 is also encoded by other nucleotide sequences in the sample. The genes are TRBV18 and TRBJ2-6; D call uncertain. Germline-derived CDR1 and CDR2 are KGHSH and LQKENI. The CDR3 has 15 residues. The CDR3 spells CASSPGVPGANVLTF. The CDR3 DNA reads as TGCGCCAGCTCACCCGGAGTACCTGGGGCCAACGTCCTGACTTTC.

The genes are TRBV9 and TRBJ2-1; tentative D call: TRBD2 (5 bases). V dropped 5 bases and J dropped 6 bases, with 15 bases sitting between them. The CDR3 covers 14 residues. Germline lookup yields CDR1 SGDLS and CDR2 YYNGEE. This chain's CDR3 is CASSTSGRANEQFF. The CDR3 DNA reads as TGTGCCAGCAGTACCTCCGGGCGGGCCAATGAGCAGTTCTTC.

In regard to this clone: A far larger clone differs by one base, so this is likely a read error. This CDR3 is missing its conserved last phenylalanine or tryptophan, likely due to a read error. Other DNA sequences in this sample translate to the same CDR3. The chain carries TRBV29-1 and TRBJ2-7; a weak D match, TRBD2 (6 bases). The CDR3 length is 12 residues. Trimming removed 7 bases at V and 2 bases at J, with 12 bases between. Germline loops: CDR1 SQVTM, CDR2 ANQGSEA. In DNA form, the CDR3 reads TGCAGCGCGCGGGACGGAACCTACGAGCAGTACCTC. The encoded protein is CSARDGTYEQYL.

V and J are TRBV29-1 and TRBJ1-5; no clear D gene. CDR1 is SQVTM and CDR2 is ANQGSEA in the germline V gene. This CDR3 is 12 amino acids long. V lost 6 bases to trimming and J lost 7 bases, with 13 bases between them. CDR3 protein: CSVQYAGQPQHF. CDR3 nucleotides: TGCAGCGTCCAGTATGCGGGGCAGCCCCAGCATTTT. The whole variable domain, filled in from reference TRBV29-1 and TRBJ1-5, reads SAVISQKPSRDICQRGTSLTIQCQVDSQVTMMFWYRQQPGQSLTLIATANQGSEATYESGFVIDKFPISRPNLTFSTLTVSNMSPEDSSIYLCSVQYAGQPQHFGDGTRLSIL.

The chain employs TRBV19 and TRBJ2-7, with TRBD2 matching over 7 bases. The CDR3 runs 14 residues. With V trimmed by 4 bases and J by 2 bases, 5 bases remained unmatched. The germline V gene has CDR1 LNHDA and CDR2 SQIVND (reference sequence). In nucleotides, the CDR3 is TGTGCCAGTAGTAGGGGGGGAGCTCCCTACGAGCAGTACTTC. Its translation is CASSRGGAPYEQYF.

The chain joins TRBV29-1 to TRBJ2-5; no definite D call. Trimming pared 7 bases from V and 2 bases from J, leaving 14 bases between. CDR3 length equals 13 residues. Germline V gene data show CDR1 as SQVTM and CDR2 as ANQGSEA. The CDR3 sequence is CSAAVGGQETQYF. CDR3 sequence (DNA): TGCAGCGCTGCGGTAGGTGGACAAGAGACCCAGTACTTC.

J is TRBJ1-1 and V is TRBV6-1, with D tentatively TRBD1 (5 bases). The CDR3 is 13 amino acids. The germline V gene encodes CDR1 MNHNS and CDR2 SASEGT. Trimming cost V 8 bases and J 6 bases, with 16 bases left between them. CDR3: CASGSGGSPEAFF. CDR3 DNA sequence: TGTGCCAGCGGGAGCGGGGGGTCCCCTGAAGCTTTCTTT.

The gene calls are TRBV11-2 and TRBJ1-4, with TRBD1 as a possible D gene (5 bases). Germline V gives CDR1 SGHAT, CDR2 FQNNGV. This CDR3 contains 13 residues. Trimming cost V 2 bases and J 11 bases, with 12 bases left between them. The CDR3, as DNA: TGTGCCAGCAGCTTAAGACAGTTTGAGAAACTGTTTTTT. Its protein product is CASSLRQFEKLFF.

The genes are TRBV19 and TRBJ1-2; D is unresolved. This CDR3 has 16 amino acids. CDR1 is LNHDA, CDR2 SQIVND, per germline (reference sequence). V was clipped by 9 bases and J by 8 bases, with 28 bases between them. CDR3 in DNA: TGTGCCAGCCGACCGACCCCGGGCCGATCGAATGAGGGCTACACCTTC. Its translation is CASRPTPGRSNEGYTF.

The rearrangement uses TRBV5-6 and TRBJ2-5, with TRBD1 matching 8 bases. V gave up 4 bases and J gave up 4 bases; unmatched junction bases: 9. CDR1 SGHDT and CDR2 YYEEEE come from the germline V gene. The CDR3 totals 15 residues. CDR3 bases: TGTGCCAGCAGCGCAACCGGGACAGGCGGAGAGACCCAGTACTTC. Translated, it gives CASSATGTGGETQYF.

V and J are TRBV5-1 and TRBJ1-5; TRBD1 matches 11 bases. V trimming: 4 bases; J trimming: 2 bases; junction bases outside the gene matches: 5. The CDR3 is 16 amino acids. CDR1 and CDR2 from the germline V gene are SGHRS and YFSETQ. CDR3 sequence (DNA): TGCGCCAGCAGCGAAGGACAGGGGGCGGGCAATCAGCCCCAGCATTTT. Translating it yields CASSEGQGAGNQPQHF. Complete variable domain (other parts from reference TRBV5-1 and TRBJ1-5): KAGVTQTPRYLIKTRGQQVTLSCSPISGHRSVSWYQQTPGQGLQFLFEYFSETQRNKGNFPGRFSGRQFSNSRSEMNVSTLELGDSALYLCASSEGQGAGNQPQHFGDGTRLSIL.

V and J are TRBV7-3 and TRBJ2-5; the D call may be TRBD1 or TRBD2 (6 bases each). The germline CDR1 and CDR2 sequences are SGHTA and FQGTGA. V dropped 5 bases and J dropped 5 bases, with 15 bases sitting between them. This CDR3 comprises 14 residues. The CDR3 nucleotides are TGTGCCAGCAGCCCCGGGGGCCCACGGGAGACCCAGTACTTC. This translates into CASSPGGPRETQYF.

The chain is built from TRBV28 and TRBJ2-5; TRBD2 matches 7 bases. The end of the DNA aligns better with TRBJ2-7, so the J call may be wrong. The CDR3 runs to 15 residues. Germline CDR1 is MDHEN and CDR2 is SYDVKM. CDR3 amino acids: CASSLWGRGSYEQYF. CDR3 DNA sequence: TGTGCCAGCAGTTTATGGGGGAGGGGATCCTACGAGCAGTACTTC.

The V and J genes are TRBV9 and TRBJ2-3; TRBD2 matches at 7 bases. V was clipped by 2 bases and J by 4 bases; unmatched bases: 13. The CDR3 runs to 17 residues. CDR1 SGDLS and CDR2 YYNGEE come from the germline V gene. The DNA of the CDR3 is TGTGCCAGCAGCGTTCTTAGCTTGGCGGGAGATTCAGATACGCAGTATTTT. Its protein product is CASSVLSLAGDSDTQYF.